This is a list of T cell receptor beta chains from one sample in a study of cytomegalovirus exposure and HLA in healthy donors. Some clones are missing from TCRdb's copy, which holds only in-frame ones; the method was immunoSEQ multiplex PCR. Of about 170,000 clones listed, around 74% are singletons. The sample consisted of PBMCs. The receptors stem from a female donor in good health and CMV-seronegative. Each CDR3 is given with its conserved first and last residue. D genes are given only for firm matches. A row's size may be missing; if present it is once, few, many or a size class.

v_call	j_call	clone_size	d_call	cdr3_aa	cdr3_nt
TRBV27	TRBJ2-1	-	-	CASSYGGGNEQFF	TGTGCCAGCAGTTACGGCGGTGGGAATGAGCAGTTCTTC
TRBV5-1	TRBJ2-5	-	-	CASSLQGNQETQYF	TGCGCCAGCAGCTTACAGGGAAACCAAGAGACCCAGTACTTC
TRBV7-3	TRBJ2-1	once	TRBD2	CASSVGAGDGSYNEQFF	TGTGCCAGCAGCGTCGGGGCGGGGGACGGCTCCTACAATGAGCAGTTCTTC
TRBV6-5	TRBJ2-7	-	TRBD2	CASSYSASGSGEQYF	TGTGCCAGCAGTTACTCGGCTAGCGGGAGTGGTGAGCAGTACTTC
TRBV5-1	TRBJ1-1	-	-	CASSLGGGFPAFF	TGCGCCAGCAGCTTGGGCGGTGGGTTCCCAGCTTTCTTT
TRBV9	TRBJ1-2	-	TRBD1	CASSPRQGPYYGYTF	TGTGCCAGCAGCCCCCGACAGGGTCCGTACTATGGCTACACCTTC
TRBV7-9	TRBJ2-7	-	-	CASSSQATTYEQYF	TGTGCCAGCAGCTCCCAGGCGACTACCTACGAGCAGTACTTC
TRBV5-6	TRBJ1-5	-	-	CASSFRQGGYNQPQHF	TGTGCCAGCAGCTTTCGGCAGGGTGGATACAATCAGCCCCAGCATTTT
TRBV30	TRBJ2-7	-	TRBD2	CAWSGVLAGGLYEQYF	TGTGCCTGGAGTGGGGTACTAGCGGGGGGCCTCTACGAGCAGTACTTC
TRBV27	TRBJ2-3	-	TRBD2	CASSLGLARDTQYF	TGTGCCAGCAGTTTAGGACTAGCAAGGGATACGCAGTATTTT
TRBV12-5	TRBJ1-4	-	-	CASGLGGQQREKLFF	TGTGCTAGTGGTTTGGGAGGACAGCAGCGTGAAAAACTGTTTTTT
TRBV18	TRBJ1-2	-	-	CASSLWTDDGYTF	TGTGCCAGCTCACTGTGGACAGATGATGGCTACACCTTC
TRBV5-1	TRBJ2-7	once	TRBD1	CASSQLGQGNGEQYF	TGCGCCAGCAGCCAACTGGGACAGGGTAACGGCGAGCAGTACTTC
TRBV30	TRBJ2-7	few	TRBD2	CAWSGTSGGALYEQYF	TGTGCCTGGAGTGGGACTAGCGGGGGGGCCCTCTACGAGCAGTACTTC
TRBV19	TRBJ1-2	-	-	CASSPQGLSPGGYTF	TGTGCCAGTAGTCCTCAGGGATTATCCCCAGGGGGCTACACCTTC
TRBV2	TRBJ1-2	-	-	CASETGANYGYTF	TGTGCCAGCGAAACAGGAGCTAACTATGGCTACACCTTC
TRBV28	TRBJ1-5	once	TRBD1	CATTTGGGNQPQHF	TGTGCCACCACCACAGGGGGGGGCAATCAGCCCCAGCATTTT
TRBV2	TRBJ1-2	-	-	CASIPSTGGYGYTF	TGTGCCAGCATCCCATCGACAGGCGGATATGGCTACACCTTC
TRBV7-2	TRBJ1-1	few	-	CASSLDRVTEAFF	TGTGCCAGCAGCTTGGACAGAGTCACTGAAGCTTTCTTT
TRBV9	TRBJ2-5	-	TRBD2	CASSGTSGRLETQYF	TGTGCCAGCAGCGGGACTAGCGGGAGGTTGGAGACCCAGTACTTC
TRBV5-1	TRBJ2-7	-	TRBD2	CASSRTSGSYEQYF	TGCGCCAGCAGCAGGACTAGCGGCTCCTACGAGCAGTACTTC
TRBV29-1	TRBJ2-1	-	TRBD2	CSVVESSGSPEFF	TGCAGCGTTGTCGAATCTAGCGGGAGCCCGGAGTTCTTC
TRBV7-9	TRBJ1-1	few	-	CASSLASEAFF	TGTGCCAGCAGCTTAGCCAGTGAAGCTTTCTTT
TRBV29-1	TRBJ1-1	-	TRBD1	CSVTGVSRGSTEAFF	TGCAGCGTAACAGGGGTTTCCCGGGGCAGCACTGAAGCTTTCTTT
TRBV30	TRBJ2-6	-	-	CAWGHPGANVLTF	TGTGCCTGGGGACATCCTGGGGCCAACGTCCTGACTTTC
TRBV5-1	TRBJ2-2	-	TRBD1	CASSLADRAGTGELFF	TGCGCCAGCAGCTTGGCCGACAGGGCAGGGACCGGGGAGCTGTTTTTT
TRBV2	TRBJ2-1	once	TRBD2	CASKSSGGENEQFF	TGTGCCAGCAAGTCGAGCGGGGGGGAAAATGAGCAGTTCTTC
TRBV19	TRBJ1-5	few	TRBD1	CASSITGVINQPQHF	TGTGCCAGTAGTATTACAGGGGTAATCAATCAGCCCCAGCATTTT
TRBV7-2	TRBJ2-7	-	TRBD1	CASSTHRGSSYEQYF	TGTGCCAGCAGCACTCACAGGGGATCTTCCTACGAGCAGTACTTC
TRBV19	TRBJ1-1	-	-	CACRQVGGTEAFF	TGTGCCTGTCGGCAGGTGGGGGGCACTGAAGCTTTCTTT
TRBV5-4	TRBJ2-3	-	-	CASSLGGRGPTDTQYF	TGTGCCAGCAGCTTGGGAGGACGGGGTCCCACAGATACGCAGTATTTT
TRBV5-1	TRBJ1-2	few	-	CASSLDGGVPNYGYTF	TGCGCCAGCAGCTTGGATGGAGGGGTCCCTAACTATGGCTACACCTTC
TRBV6-5	TRBJ2-1	-	-	CASSRSRGNYNEQFF	TGTGCCAGCAGTCGTTCCAGGGGAAATTACAATGAGCAGTTCTTC